The following is a T cell receptor beta chain sequence with its context. Assay used: immunoSEQ multiplex PCR; TCRdb lists only in-frame clones, some missing. The data hold some 80,000 clones, with approximately 89% observed a single time. The record originates from a study of blood T cell repertoires in COVID-19. V shed 6 bases and J 2 bases; nucleotides not matched to a gene: 8. Germline-derived CDR1 and CDR2 are MGHRA and YSYEKL. The CDR3 loop spans 15 amino acids. Sequencing used peripheral blood. The TCR sequence derives from a man between 45 and 60 years old with active or convalescent COVID-19. The V and J genes are TRBV4-1 and TRBJ2-3, with 7 positions matching TRBD1. The CDR3 protein is CASRRTGTVTDTQYF. Written as DNA, the CDR3 is TGCGCCAGCAGGCGGACCGGGACAGTCACAGATACGCAGTATTTT.